The 22 T cell receptor beta chains presented below share a single source sample, sequenced in a study of technical replicates of blood from several donors. The repertoire was sequenced with immunoSEQ multiplex PCR; TCRdb's copy has only in-frame clones and lacks some. Found here are about 70,000 clones, roughly 94% of them singletons; the top ten hold about 0.27%. The sequencing sample was made of T cells isolated from PBMCs. These TCRs come from a human donor in good health.

This chain connects TRBV29-1 to TRBJ2-2; D gene ambiguous. The CDR3 loop spans 13 amino acids. CDR1 SQVTM and CDR2 ANQGSEA come from the germline V gene. Trimming removed 4 bases from V and 5 bases from J, with 11 bases in between. The CDR3 loop reads CSVARGSTGELFF. In DNA form, the CDR3 reads TGCAGCGTTGCAAGAGGTTCTACCGGGGAGCTGTTTTTT.

This chain links TRBV2 with TRBJ2-3; 7 positions agree with TRBD2. With 6 bases clipped from V and 3 bases from J, the junction kept 9 bases outside the gene matches. CDR3 length: 15 amino acids. Germline values: CDR1 SNHLY, CDR2 FYNNEI. CDR3 region: CASSAALALTDTQYF. The CDR3 nucleotides read TGTGCCAGCAGCGCGGCACTAGCGTTAACAGATACGCAGTATTTT.

The chain combines TRBV27 with TRBJ1-1, with 12 nucleotides matching TRBD1. V shed 8 bases and J 6 bases; nucleotides not matched to a gene: 13. This CDR3 spans 16 amino acids. Germline CDR1 is MNHEY and CDR2 is SMNVEV (reference sequence). As DNA, the CDR3 is TGTGCCAGCGGATCGGGACAGGGGGCGGGTCGGGCTGAAGCTTTCTTT. Protein product: CASGSGQGAGRAEAFF.

V is TRBV5-1 and J is TRBJ2-7; 9 bases align to TRBD2. V shed 4 bases, J shed 7 bases, and the junction held 9 bases outside the gene matches. Germline loops: CDR1 SGHRS, CDR2 YFSETQ. This CDR3 is built from 14 residues. The CDR3 DNA sequence: TGCGCCAGCAGCCCGACTAGCGGAACTCGGGAGCAGTACTTC. As protein: CASSPTSGTREQYF.

The CDR3 DNA reads as TGTGCCAGCAGCCCGATGGCGGCGGGGGAACTTTCCTACGAGCAGTACTTC. This translates into CASSPMAAGELSYEQYF. The chain is built from TRBV7-9 and TRBJ2-7, with 7 nucleotides matching TRBD2. Trimming cost V 5 bases and J 1 base; bases outside gene matches: 14. The CDR3 is 17 amino acids. Germline values: CDR1 SEHNR, CDR2 FQNEAQ (reference sequence).

The rearrangement links TRBV10-1 to TRBJ2-2; 7 bases map to TRBD1. This CDR3 has 15 residues. Trimming took 5 bases from V and 1 from J; bases not matched to a gene: 4. Germline V gives CDR1 WNHNN, CDR2 SYGVQD (reference sequence). The CDR3 DNA is TGCGCCAGCAGTCCCGACAGGGAGAACACCGGGGAGCTGTTTTTT. Residues: CASSPDRENTGELFF.

This clone showed up just once. CDR3 amino acids: CASQSGFMQFF. In DNA form, the CDR3 reads TGTGCCAGTCAGTCAGGGTTTATGCAGTTCTTC. The chain employs TRBV19 and TRBJ2-1, with TRBD1 as a possible D gene (5 bases). The CDR3 spans 11 residues. The germline V gene encodes CDR1 LNHDA and CDR2 SQIVND (reference sequence). Trimming removed 8 bases at V and 12 bases at J, with 14 bases between.

The CDR3 bases are TGTGCCAGCAGTTTAGCGGAAGGGGTACGGTACGAGCAGTACTTC. It is translated as CASSLAEGVRYEQYF. V is TRBV28 and J is TRBJ2-7; tentatively, D is TRBD1 (5 bases). CDR1 MDHEN and CDR2 SYDVKM come from the germline V gene. The CDR3 length is 15 residues. The germline V and J ends were trimmed by 2 bases and 4 bases, with 15 bases remaining between them.

In this sample, this clone turned up once. The gene calls are TRBV29-1 and TRBJ2-3; D remains unclear. Looked up from germline, CDR1 is SQVTM and CDR2 is ANQGSEA. The CDR3 has 14 residues. V was cut by 5 bases and J by 1 base, with 13 bases left in between. CDR3 sequence reads: CSVLTTGGTDTQYF. The CDR3 DNA is TGCAGCGTTTTAACCACCGGAGGCACAGATACGCAGTATTTT.

The gene calls are TRBV5-4 and TRBJ2-7; TRBD2 matches at 7 bases. Germline CDR1 is SGHNT and CDR2 is YYREEE (reference sequence). The CDR3 is made up of 15 amino acids. With V trimmed by 0 bases and J by 0 bases, 3 bases remained unmatched. The CDR3 sequence: CASSLGGGSSYEQYF. The CDR3, as DNA: TGTGCCAGCAGCTTGGGGGGCGGGAGCTCCTACGAGCAGTACTTC.

The chain employs TRBV27 and TRBJ2-5; no firm D call. Germline V gene data show CDR1 as MNHEY and CDR2 as SMNVEV (reference sequence). The CDR3 consists of 15 residues. Between the trimmed V and J ends, which lost 5 bases and 9 bases, there was a span of 22 bases. The CDR3 DNA is TGTGCCAGCAGTATGCATAAAACCGCTCAGAGGCCCCAGTACTTC. It translates to CASSMHKTAQRPQYF.

The J gene is TRBJ2-2, the V gene TRBV4-2; D is unclear. The V and J ends lost 0 bases and 4 bases respectively, with 3 bases between them. The CDR3 covers 13 residues. Germline V gene lookup returns CDR1 LGHNA and CDR2 YNFKEQ. The DNA of the CDR3 is TGTGCCAGCAGCCAAGAACTCACCGGGGAGCTGTTTTTT. This translates into CASSQELTGELFF.

Points on this clone: The junction departs from the called germline gene at one end, perhaps through a read error. This chain connects TRBV29-1 to TRBJ2-2, with D perhaps matching TRBD2 (5 bases). The CDR3 sequence is 13 residues long. The V gene's germline CDR1 is SQVTM and CDR2 ANQGSEA. This CDR3 is CSVEWALTGELFF. The CDR3 DNA reads as TGCAGCGTTGAATGGGCTTTGACCGGGGAGCTTTTTTTT.

The chain is built from TRBV5-4 and TRBJ1-6; the D is unclear. The CDR3 consists of 15 residues. From germline, CDR1 is SGHNT and CDR2 YYREEE (reference sequence). V was pared by 1 base and J by 6 bases, with 11 bases between. CDR3 DNA sequence: TGTGCCAGCAGCTTGCAGTCGGGAACTAATTCACCCCTCCACTTT. This encodes CASSLQSGTNSPLHF.

The J gene is TRBJ2-5, the V gene TRBV5-1; D ambiguous. Germline V gene data show CDR1 as SGHRS and CDR2 as YFSETQ. V lost 0 bases, J lost 0 bases, and 12 bases lay in between. This CDR3 spans 16 amino acids. The CDR3 sequence is CASSLADSGYQETQYF. CDR3 DNA sequence: TGCGCCAGCAGCTTGGCTGACTCCGGGTACCAAGAGACCCAGTACTTC.

The chain employs TRBV19 and TRBJ1-5; a weak D match, TRBD1 (6 bases). The CDR3 totals 15 residues. Germline V CDR1 and CDR2: LNHDA, SQIVND (reference sequence). The V end lost 4 bases, the J end lost 3 bases, and 13 bases lay between the germline ends. CDR3 DNA sequence: TGTGCCAGTAGTAGACCAGGGGACTACAATCAGCCCCAGCATTTT. Translated: CASSRPGDYNQPQHF.

The chain couples TRBV6-5 to TRBJ1-3, with 9 bases that match TRBD1. Germline assignment: CDR1 MNHEY and CDR2 SVGAGI. The CDR3 sequence is 15 residues long. V shed 6 bases, J shed 4 bases, and the junction held 7 bases outside the gene matches. The CDR3 DNA follows: TGTGCCAGCAGCAAACAGGGGGCATGGGGAAACACCATATATTTT. Its translation: CASSKQGAWGNTIYF.

As concerns this clone: At the DNA level, this CDR3 is encoded by other sequences in the same sample as well. This chain's CDR3 is CASSLLSTDTQYF. The CDR3 coding sequence is TGTGCCAGCAGTTTACTTAGCACAGATACGCAGTATTTT. The chain links TRBV27 to TRBJ2-3; D unresolved. Trimming cost V 2 bases and J 0 bases, with 3 bases left between them. The CDR3 has 13 residues. The germline CDR1 and CDR2 sequences are MNHEY and SMNVEV (reference sequence).

The chain couples TRBV4-1 to TRBJ1-5; D is possibly TRBD1 (5 bases). The CDR3 runs to 16 residues. Trimming shortened V by 4 bases and J by 5 bases, and 18 bases separated the two germline ends. Germline CDR1 is MGHRA and CDR2 is YSYEKL. This CDR3 is CASSPTPGVNYQPQHF. The CDR3 DNA reads as TGCGCCAGCAGCCCTACCCCGGGGGTAAACTATCAGCCCCAGCATTTT.

The chain joins TRBV28 to TRBJ2-7; possibly TRBD1 for D (5 bases). The CDR3 covers 15 residues. V lost 6 bases and J lost 2, with 17 bases in between. Germline values: CDR1 MDHEN, CDR2 SYDVKM. The CDR3: CASRTSFDSPYEQYF. As DNA, the CDR3 is TGTGCCAGCAGAACGTCTTTTGACAGCCCCTACGAGCAGTACTTC.

The chain recombines TRBV29-1 with TRBJ2-1; TRBD2 aligns across 7 bases. The CDR3 has 14 residues. Losses at the gene ends were 6 bases for V and 0 bases for J; bases not matched to a gene: 5. The V gene's germline CDR1 is SQVTM and CDR2 ANQGSEA. Here the CDR3 reads CSVQRGNSYNEQFF. In DNA form, the CDR3 reads TGCAGCGTCCAGCGGGGCAACTCCTACAATGAGCAGTTCTTC.

The V gene is TRBV19, the J gene TRBJ2-7; TRBD2 is a possible D gene (6 bases). CDR3 size: 17 residues. V was shortened by 1 base and J by 0 bases, with 16 bases between the two germline ends. From germline, CDR1 is LNHDA and CDR2 SQIVND (reference sequence). DNA for the CDR3: TGTGCCAGTAGTATAGGGAGGGGTAGCGGCAGCTCCTACGAGCAGTACTTC. Amino acids: CASSIGRGSGSSYEQYF.